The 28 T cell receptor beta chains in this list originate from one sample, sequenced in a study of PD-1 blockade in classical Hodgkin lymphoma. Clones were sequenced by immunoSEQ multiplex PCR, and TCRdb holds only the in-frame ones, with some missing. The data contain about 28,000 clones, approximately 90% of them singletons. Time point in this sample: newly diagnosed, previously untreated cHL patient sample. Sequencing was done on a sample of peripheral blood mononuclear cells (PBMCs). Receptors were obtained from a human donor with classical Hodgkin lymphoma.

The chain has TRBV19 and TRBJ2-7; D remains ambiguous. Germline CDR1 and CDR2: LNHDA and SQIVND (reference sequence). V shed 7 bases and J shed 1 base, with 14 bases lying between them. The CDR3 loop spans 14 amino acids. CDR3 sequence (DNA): TGTGCCAGTAAGATTAGAGGCCAATCCTACGAGCAGTACTTC. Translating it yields CASKIRGQSYEQYF.

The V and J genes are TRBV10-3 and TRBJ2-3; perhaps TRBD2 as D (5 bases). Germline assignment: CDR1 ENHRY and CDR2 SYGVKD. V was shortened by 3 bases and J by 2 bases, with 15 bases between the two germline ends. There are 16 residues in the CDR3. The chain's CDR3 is CAISDPPGTPTDTQYF. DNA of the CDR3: TGTGCCATCAGTGACCCCCCGGGAACACCCACAGATACGCAGTATTTT.

CDR3 nucleotide sequence: TGTGCCAGCACCCCGGAGGGAGCGGGAGGAGATACGCAGTATTTT. It translates to CASTPEGAGGDTQYF. The rearrangement joins TRBV7-6 to TRBJ2-3; 9 nucleotides match TRBD2. Germline lookup yields CDR1 SGHVS and CDR2 FNYEAQ. V gave up 7 bases and J gave up 5 bases; unmatched junction bases: 10. This CDR3 is 15 amino acids long.

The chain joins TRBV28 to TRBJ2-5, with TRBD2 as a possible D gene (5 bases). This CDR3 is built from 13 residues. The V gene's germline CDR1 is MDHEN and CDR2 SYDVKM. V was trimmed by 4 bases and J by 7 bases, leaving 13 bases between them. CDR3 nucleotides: TGTGCCAGCAGTTCCCGCGTAGAGGGGACCCAGTACTTC. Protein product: CASSSRVEGTQYF.

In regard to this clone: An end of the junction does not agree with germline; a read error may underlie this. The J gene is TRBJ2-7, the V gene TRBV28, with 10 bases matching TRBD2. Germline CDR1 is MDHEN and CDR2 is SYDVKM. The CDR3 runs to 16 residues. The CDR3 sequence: CASSLQQGQVLAGENF. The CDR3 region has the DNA TGTGCCAGCAGTTTGCAGCAGGGACAGGTGCTAGCGGGAGAAAACTTC.

The CDR3 loop is CASSQLRDTEAFF. In DNA form, the CDR3 reads TGTGCCAGCAGCCAATTACGGGATACTGAAGCTTTCTTT. V gene TRBV14 combines with J gene TRBJ1-1; no clear D gene. This CDR3 is built from 13 residues. The germline CDR1 and CDR2 sequences are SGHDN and FVKESK. The V end was cut by 2 bases, the J end by 5 bases, with 9 bases between.

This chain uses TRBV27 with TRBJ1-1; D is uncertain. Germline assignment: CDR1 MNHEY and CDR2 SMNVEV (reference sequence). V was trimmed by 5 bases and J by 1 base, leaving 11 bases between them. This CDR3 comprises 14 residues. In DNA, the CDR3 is TGTGCCAGCAGTCACCCGGAAAGGAACACTGAAGCTTTCTTT. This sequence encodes CASSHPERNTEAFF.

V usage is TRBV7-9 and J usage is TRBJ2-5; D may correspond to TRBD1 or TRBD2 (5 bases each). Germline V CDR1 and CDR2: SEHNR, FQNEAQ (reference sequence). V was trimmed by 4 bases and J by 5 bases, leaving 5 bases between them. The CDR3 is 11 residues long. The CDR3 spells CASSWGETQYF. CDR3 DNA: TGTGCCAGCAGCTGGGGGGAGACCCAGTACTTC.

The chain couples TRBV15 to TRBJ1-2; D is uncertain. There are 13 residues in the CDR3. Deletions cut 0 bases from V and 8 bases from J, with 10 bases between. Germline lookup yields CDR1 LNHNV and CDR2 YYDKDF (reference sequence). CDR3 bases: TGTGCCACCAGCAGAGATGGCATTTTAGGCTACACCTTC. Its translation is CATSRDGILGYTF. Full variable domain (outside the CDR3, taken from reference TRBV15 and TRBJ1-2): DAMVIQNPRYQVTQFGKPVTLSCSQTLNHNVMYWYQQKSSQAPKLLFHYYDKDFNNEADTPDNFQSRRPNTSFCFLDIRSPGLGDTAMYLCATSRDGILGYTFGSGTRLTVV.

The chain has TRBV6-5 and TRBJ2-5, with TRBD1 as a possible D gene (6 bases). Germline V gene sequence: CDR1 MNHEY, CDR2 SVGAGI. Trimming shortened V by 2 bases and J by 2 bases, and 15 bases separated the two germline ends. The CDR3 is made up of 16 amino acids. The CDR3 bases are TGTGCCAGCAGTTACCTCGGGACAAACACTCAAGAGACCCAGTACTTC. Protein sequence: CASSYLGTNTQETQYF.

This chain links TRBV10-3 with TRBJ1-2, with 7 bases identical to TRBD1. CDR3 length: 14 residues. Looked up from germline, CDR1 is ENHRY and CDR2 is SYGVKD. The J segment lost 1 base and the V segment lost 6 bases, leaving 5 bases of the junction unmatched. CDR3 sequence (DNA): TGTGCCATCAGCCCCGGGACAGTTAACTATGGCTACACCTTC. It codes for CAISPGTVNYGYTF.

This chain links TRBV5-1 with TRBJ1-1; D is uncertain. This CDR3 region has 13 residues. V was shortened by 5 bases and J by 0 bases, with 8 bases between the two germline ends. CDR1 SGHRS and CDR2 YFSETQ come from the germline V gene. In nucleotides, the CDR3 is TGCGCCAGCAGTCAAGGGATGAACACTGAAGCTTTCTTT. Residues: CASSQGMNTEAFF.

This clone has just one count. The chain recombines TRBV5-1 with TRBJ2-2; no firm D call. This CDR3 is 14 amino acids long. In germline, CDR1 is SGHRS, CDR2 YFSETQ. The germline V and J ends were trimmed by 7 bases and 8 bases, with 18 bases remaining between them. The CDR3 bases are TGCGCCAGCGCCCCGGGCGGTACTTGGGGGGAGCTGTTTTTT. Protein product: CASAPGGTWGELFF.

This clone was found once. As DNA, the CDR3 is TGTGCCAGCAGGTATACGGAGGGAAAAAACTACGAGCAGTACTTC. This translates into CASRYTEGKNYEQYF. The J gene is TRBJ2-7, the V gene TRBV7-3; TRBD2 is a possible D gene (6 bases). Trimming took 6 bases from V and 3 from J, leaving 18 bases between them. There are 15 residues in the CDR3. CDR1 SGHTA and CDR2 FQGTGA come from the germline V gene. Together with reference TRBV7-3 and TRBJ2-7, the CDR3 gives the full variable domain: GAGVSQTPSNKVTEKGKYVELRCDPISGHTALYWYRQSLGQGPEFLIYFQGTGAADDSGLPNDRFFAVRPEGSVSTLKIQRTERGDSAVYLCASRYTEGKNYEQYFGPGTRLTVT.

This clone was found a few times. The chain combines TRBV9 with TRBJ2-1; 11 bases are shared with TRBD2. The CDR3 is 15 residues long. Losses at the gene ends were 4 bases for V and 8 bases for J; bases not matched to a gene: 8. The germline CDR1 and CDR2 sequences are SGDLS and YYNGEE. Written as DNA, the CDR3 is TGTGCCAGCAGCAAAGGGACTAGCGGACTCGATGAGCAGTTCTTC. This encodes CASSKGTSGLDEQFF.

The CDR3 sequence is CASSEQKGEVIDEQYF. Here the CDR3 DNA reads TGCGCCAGCAGCGAACAGAAAGGGGAGGTCATCGACGAGCAGTACTTC. V is TRBV10-1 and J is TRBJ2-7, with D perhaps TRBD2 (6 bases). From germline, CDR1 is WNHNN and CDR2 SYGVQD (reference sequence). The germline V and J ends were trimmed by 6 bases and 5 bases, with 23 bases remaining between them. The CDR3 is made up of 16 amino acids.

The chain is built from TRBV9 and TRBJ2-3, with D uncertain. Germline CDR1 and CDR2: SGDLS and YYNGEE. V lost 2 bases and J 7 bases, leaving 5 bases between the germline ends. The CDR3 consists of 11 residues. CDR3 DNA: TGTGCCAGCAGCGTGGGAAATACGCAGTATTTT. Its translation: CASSVGNTQYF. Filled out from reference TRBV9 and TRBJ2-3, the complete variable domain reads DSGVTQTPKHLITATGQRVTLRCSPRSGDLSVYWYQQSLDQGLQFLIQYYNGEERAKGNILERFSAQQFPDLHSELNLSSLELGDSALYFCASSVGNTQYFGPGTRLTVL.

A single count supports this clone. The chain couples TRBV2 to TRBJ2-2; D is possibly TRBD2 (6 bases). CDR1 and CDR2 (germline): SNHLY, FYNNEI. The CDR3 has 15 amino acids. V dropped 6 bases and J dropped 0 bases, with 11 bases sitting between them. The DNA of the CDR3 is TGTGCCAGCAGGGGGGGAGCTGCGAACACCGGGGAGCTGTTTTTT. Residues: CASRGGAANTGELFF.

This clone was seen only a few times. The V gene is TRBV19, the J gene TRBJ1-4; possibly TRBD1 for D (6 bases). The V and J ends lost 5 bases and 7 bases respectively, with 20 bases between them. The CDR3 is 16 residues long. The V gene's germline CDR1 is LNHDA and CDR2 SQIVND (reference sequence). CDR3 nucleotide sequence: TGTGCCAGTAGTCACCTTCCGGGACAAAGGGGTGAAAAACTGTTTTTT. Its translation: CASSHLPGQRGEKLFF.

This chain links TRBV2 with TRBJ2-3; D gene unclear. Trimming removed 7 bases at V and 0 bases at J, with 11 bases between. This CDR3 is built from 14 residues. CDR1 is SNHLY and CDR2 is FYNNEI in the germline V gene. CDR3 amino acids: CASKRSFSTDTQYF. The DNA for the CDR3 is TGTGCCAGCAAAAGGAGCTTTAGCACAGATACGCAGTATTTT. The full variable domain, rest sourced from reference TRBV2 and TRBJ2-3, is EPEVTQTPSHQVTQMGQEVILRCVPISNHLYFYWYRQILGQKVEFLVSFYNNEISEKSEIFDDQFSVERPDGSNFTLKIRSTKLEDSAMYFCASKRSFSTDTQYFGPGTRLTVL.

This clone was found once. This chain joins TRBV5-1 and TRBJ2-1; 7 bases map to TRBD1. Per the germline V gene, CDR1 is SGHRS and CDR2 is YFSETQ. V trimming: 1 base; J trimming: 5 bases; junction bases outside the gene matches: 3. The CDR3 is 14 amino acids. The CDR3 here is CASSLYDRDNEQFF. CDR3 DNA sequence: TGCGCCAGCAGCTTGTACGACAGGGACAATGAGCAGTTCTTC.

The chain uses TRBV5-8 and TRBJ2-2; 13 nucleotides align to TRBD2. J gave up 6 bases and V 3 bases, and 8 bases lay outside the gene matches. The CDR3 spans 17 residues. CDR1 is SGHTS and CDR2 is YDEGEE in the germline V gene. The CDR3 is CASSSGLAGKFSGELFF. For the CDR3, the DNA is TGTGCCAGCAGCTCGGGACTAGCGGGAAAATTTTCCGGGGAGCTGTTTTTT.

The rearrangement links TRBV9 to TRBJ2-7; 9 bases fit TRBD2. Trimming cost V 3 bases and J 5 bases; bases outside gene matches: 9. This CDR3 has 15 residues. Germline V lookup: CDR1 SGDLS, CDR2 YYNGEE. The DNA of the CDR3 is TGTGCCAGCAGCGCGAGCGGGGGGCTAGCGGACGAGCAGTACTTC. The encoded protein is CASSASGGLADEQYF.

The CDR3 protein is CASSPRGRWDGYTF. The CDR3 DNA reads as TGTGCCAGTAGTCCGAGGGGGCGCTGGGATGGCTACACCTTC. The chain joins TRBV19 to TRBJ1-2; TRBD1 matches 7 bases. In germline, CDR1 is LNHDA, CDR2 SQIVND (reference sequence). The CDR3 is 14 amino acids. After removal of 5 bases from V and 6 bases from J, the junction contained 9 bases not matched to a gene.

This chain's CDR3 is CASTPTGPRNSPLHF. DNA of the CDR3: TGTGCCAGCACCCCGACGGGACCGAGAAATTCACCCCTCCACTTT. V usage is TRBV6-6 and J usage is TRBJ1-6, with a weak D call TRBD1 (5 bases). The CDR3 has 15 amino acids. V lost 7 bases to trimming and J lost 7 bases, with 17 bases between them. CDR1 is MNHNY, CDR2 SVGAGI, per germline (reference sequence).

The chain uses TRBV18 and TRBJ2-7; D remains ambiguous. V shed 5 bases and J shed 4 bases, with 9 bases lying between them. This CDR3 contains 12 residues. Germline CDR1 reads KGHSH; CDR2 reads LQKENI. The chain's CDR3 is CASSSVGYEQYF. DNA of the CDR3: TGTGCCAGCTCATCCGTCGGTTACGAGCAGTACTTC.

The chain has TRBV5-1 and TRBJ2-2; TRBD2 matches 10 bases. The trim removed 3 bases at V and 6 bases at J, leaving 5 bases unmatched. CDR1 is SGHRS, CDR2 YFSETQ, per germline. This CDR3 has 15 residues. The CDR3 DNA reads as TGCGCCAGCAGCTCCCGGACTAGCGGAGCCGGGGAGCTGTTTTTT. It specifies CASSSRTSGAGELFF.

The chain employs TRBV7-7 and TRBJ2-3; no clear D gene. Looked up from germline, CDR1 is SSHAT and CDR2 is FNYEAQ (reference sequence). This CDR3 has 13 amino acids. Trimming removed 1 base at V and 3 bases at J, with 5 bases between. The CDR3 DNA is TGTGCCAGCAGCTTAGACAGTACAGATACGCAGTATTTT. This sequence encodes CASSLDSTDTQYF.